Listed below are T cell receptor beta chains from one sample, sequenced in a study of blood T cell repertoires in COVID-19. TCRdb's copy holds only in-frame clones and misses some; the assay was immunoSEQ multiplex PCR. The repertoire includes roughly 160,000 clones, 74% of them detected once, and about 3% sits in the top ten. Sequencing was performed on peripheral blood. These receptors were obtained from a woman of 80 years or more with acute or convalescent COVID-19. The CDR3 runs from the conserved cysteine through the conserved F or W. D genes are given only for firm matches.

J	D	V	CDR3
TRBJ2-2	NA	TRBV29-1	CSVEGRVTGELFF
TRBJ1-5	TRBD1	TRBV30	CAWSVNNRDRGKGPSNQPQHF
TRBJ2-5	TRBD1	TRBV2	CASSIQGARKTQYF
TRBJ2-1	TRBD2	TRBV19	CASTTGTSGDNEQFF
TRBJ2-1	NA	TRBV27	CASSLNRLSMSGQFF
TRBJ2-3	NA	TRBV28	CASSIRGADTQYF
TRBJ1-2	NA	TRBV6-5	CASTGYYGYTF
TRBJ1-2	NA	TRBV20-1	CSAEDGDGYTF
TRBJ1-3	NA	TRBV7-8	CASATGVSGNTIYF
TRBJ1-3	NA	TRBV6-6	CASRGETVGNTIYF
TRBJ2-7	TRBD2	TRBV19	CASRRTSGRSSYEQYF
TRBJ1-1	TRBD1	TRBV28	CASSFDRANTEAFF
TRBJ2-5	TRBD2	TRBV5-1	CASSLASGGYQETQYF
TRBJ2-7	TRBD2	TRBV7-2	CASSLSISGRKRPYEQYF
TRBJ1-6	NA	TRBV28	CASSPGIYNSPLHF
TRBJ2-1	NA	TRBV18	CASSPPEGMNEQFF
TRBJ1-5	NA	TRBV6-5	CASRQGLDQPQHF
TRBJ2-3	TRBD1	TRBV5-4	CASSDASGQGDTQYF
TRBJ2-3	NA	TRBV7-2	CASSSRGYATDTQYF
TRBJ2-1	NA	TRBV4-3	CASSQEGGPNEQFF
TRBJ2-1	NA	TRBV29-1	CSVTGLGYEQFF
TRBJ1-1	TRBD1	TRBV5-1	CASRSETGVGTEAFF
TRBJ1-5	NA	TRBV19	CASNLDRRRPQHF
TRBJ2-1	TRBD2	TRBV6-1	CASSEVPSGGRNEQFF
TRBJ2-7	NA	TRBV6-5	CASSGTQGSSYEQYF
TRBJ2-2	NA	TRBV7-6	CASSRGNSGELFF
TRBJ2-2	NA	TRBV9	CASSGPLESTGELFF
TRBJ1-4	NA	TRBV30	CAWSDTGATNEKLFF
TRBJ2-5	NA	TRBV12-3/TRBV12-4	CASTGSGETQYF
TRBJ2-2	NA	TRBV14	CASSWGTGLHTGELFF
TRBJ1-2	NA	TRBV15	CATSRDLYGYTF
TRBJ1-6	TRBD1	TRBV5-1	CASSLSPTGVQSPLHF
TRBJ1-4	NA	TRBV30	CAWSRIPGEKLFF
TRBJ2-3	TRBD2	TRBV5-4	CASSSGTSRSTDTQYF
TRBJ1-1	TRBD1	TRBV7-9	CASSSTGEPDAEAFF
TRBJ2-1	TRBD1	TRBV11-3	CASSLQGSSYNEQFF
TRBJ2-2	TRBD2	TRBV2	CAIPSTSGRVGELFF
TRBJ2-7	NA	TRBV9	CASSATTGRMVEQYF
TRBJ2-3	TRBD2	TRBV18	CASSPIRTSGYTDTQYF
TRBJ2-1	NA	TRBV2	CASTQKTGGNEQFF
TRBJ1-5	NA	TRBV19	CASSPDRNQPQHF
TRBJ2-1	TRBD2	TRBV7-9	CASSQTQTAGTSGSYEQFF
TRBJ2-3	NA	TRBV5-1	CASSLYRGRGTDTQYF
TRBJ2-7	TRBD2	TRBV4-2	CASSQDPSGIYEQYF
TRBJ2-2	TRBD1	TRBV28	CATRTGANTGELFF
TRBJ2-7	NA	TRBV3-1/TRBV3-2	CASSQDNRGFEQYF
TRBJ1-1	NA	TRBV19	CASSMGSAEAFF
TRBJ1-1	TRBD1	TRBV7-8	CASSFGPSGTDTEAFF
TRBJ2-1	NA	TRBV6-5	CASSSQGYNEQFF
TRBJ2-2	TRBD1	TRBV6-2/TRBV6-3	CASSYSPASGTGRNTGELFF
TRBJ2-3	TRBD2	TRBV30	CAWKSGTRSVDTQYF